This TCR beta chain is drawn from a study of blood T cells in healthy people across ages. The CDR3 is 13 residues long. The germline CDR1 and CDR2 sequences are GTSNPN and SVGIG (reference sequence). V dropped 3 bases and J dropped 11 bases, with 19 bases sitting between them. A sample-barcoded 5' primer and a J-beta primer mix were used in a second PCR of about 7 to 12 cycles. TCRdb reanalysed the 5' RACE reads using MiXCR and keeps one entry per CDR3 protein. This table has about 680,000 distinct CDR3 sequences, 49% appearing once. The sequencing input was blood. The TCR comes from a woman aged 60-75 years in good health. V and J are TRBV30 and TRBJ2-5; the D gene is possibly TRBD1 (6 bases). The CDR3, as DNA: TGTGCCTGGAGGGTACCGGACAGCCATGAGCAGTACTTC. It translates to CAWRVPDSHEQYF.